What follows are 25 T cell receptor beta chains derived from one specimen sequenced in a study of beta chain features in type 1 diabetes. Study results and limitations: TCRB CDR3 length was moderately but significantly reduced in all four CD4+ subsets of Type 1 diabetes patients.

Reverse transcription of all isolated RNA meant that expressed TCRB transcripts were sequenced. Generated by immunoSEQ multiplex PCR, the TCRdb table keeps only in-frame clones and is missing some. The data contain 300,000 or so clones, 9.3% of them singletons. No antigen has been assigned to these receptors. Sequencing was performed on central memory CD4+ T cells from blood. The receptors were sampled from a man aged 25-40 years with type 1 diabetes.

This clone was counted a few times. This rearrangement joins TRBV4-3 to TRBJ1-4; D is unclear. The CDR3 totals 15 residues. Germline V gives CDR1 LGHNA, CDR2 YSLEER. V was trimmed by 4 bases and J by 2 bases, leaving 11 bases between them. As DNA, the CDR3 is TGCGCCAGCAGCCTGGGGAGGGCTACTAATGAAAAACTGTTTTTT. It codes for CASSLGRATNEKLFF.

The rearrangement joins TRBV29-1 to TRBJ2-3; 9 bases align to TRBD2. The CDR3 totals 13 residues. Germline CDR1 SQVTM, CDR2 ANQGSEA. The trim removed 5 bases at V and 3 bases at J, leaving 3 bases unmatched. The CDR3 is CSVRGGATDTQYF. Written as DNA, the CDR3 is TGCAGCGTTCGCGGGGGGGCGACAGATACGCAGTATTTT.

This chain links TRBV6-5 with TRBJ1-1, with 8 bases aligning to TRBD1. Per germline, CDR1 MNHEY and CDR2 SVGAGI. J lost 0 bases, V lost 6 bases, and 6 bases had no gene match. CDR3 size: 15 residues. The CDR3 loop is CASSRQGFMNTEAFF. In DNA, the CDR3 is TGTGCCAGCAGCCGACAGGGGTTCATGAACACTGAAGCTTTCTTT.

The sample holds a few counts of this clone. The chain uses TRBV27 and TRBJ2-3, with D possibly TRBD2 on 5 matching bases. The germline V and J ends were trimmed by 5 bases and 3 bases, with 12 bases remaining between them. The germline V gene has CDR1 MNHEY and CDR2 SMNVEV (reference sequence). The length of the CDR3 is 14 residues. The CDR3 loop is CASSGGRSTDTQYF. The DNA for the CDR3 is TGTGCCAGCAGTGGAGGACGGAGTACAGATACGCAGTATTTT.

This clone appeared a few times. V gene TRBV6-5 combines with J gene TRBJ2-6; D gene unclear. The CDR3 extends over 16 amino acids. CDR1 and CDR2 (germline): MNHEY, SVGAGI. The V gene lost 2 bases and the J gene lost 0 bases, with 8 bases spanning the gap. In DNA form, the CDR3 reads TGTGCCAGCAGTTACCACACAAGCTCTGGGGCCAACGTCCTGACTTTC. Translation: CASSYHTSSGANVLTF.

This clone was detected a few times. The chain recombines TRBV30 with TRBJ1-1, with 7 positions matching TRBD1. Germline V gene sequence: CDR1 GTSNPN, CDR2 SVGIG (reference sequence). V was pared by 1 base and J by 6 bases, with 5 bases of the junction left unmatched. The CDR3 runs 13 residues. This chain's CDR3 is CAWSGQGYPEAFF. DNA of the CDR3: TGTGCCTGGAGTGGACAGGGCTACCCTGAAGCTTTCTTT.

Comment on this clone: The sample has other DNA sequences that encode this CDR3 too. This chain uses TRBV4-3 with TRBJ2-7, with a weak D call TRBD2 (5 bases). Germline CDR1 LGHNA, CDR2 YSLEER. Deletions cut 0 bases from V and 4 bases from J, with 10 bases between. CDR3 length: 14 residues. CDR3 DNA: TGCGCCAGCAGCCAAGAAACGGGCGGGTACGAGCAGTACTTC. This gives the protein CASSQETGGYEQYF.

V usage is TRBV27 and J usage is TRBJ1-1; D possibly corresponds to TRBD1 (6 bases). Trimming removed 3 bases at V and 8 bases at J, with 10 bases between. CDR1 MNHEY and CDR2 SMNVEV come from the germline V gene (reference sequence). The CDR3 loop spans 12 amino acids. CDR3: CASSFRGGEAFF. In DNA form, the CDR3 reads TGTGCCAGCAGTTTCCGTGGGGGCGAAGCTTTCTTT.

This clone was seen a handful of times. The rearrangement joins TRBV11-3 to TRBJ2-1; TRBD2 agrees at 7 bases. J gave up 2 bases and V 0 bases, and 1 base lay outside the gene matches. Germline lookup yields CDR1 SGHNT and CDR2 YENEEA. This CDR3 contains 15 residues. The CDR3 region is CASSLDGGTYNEQFF. CDR3 bases: TGTGCCAGCAGCTTAGACGGGGGGACCTACAATGAGCAGTTCTTC.

In its sample, this clone was seen a few times. V gene TRBV5-6 combines with J gene TRBJ2-1; 8 bases are shared with TRBD2. V lost 3 bases and J lost 8; bases outside the gene matches: 4. The CDR3 has 13 residues. From germline, CDR1 is SGHDT and CDR2 YYEEEE. CDR3 nucleotides: TGTGCCAGCAGCTACGCGCGGGGGGATGAGCAGTTCTTC. Translated, it gives CASSYARGDEQFF.

The genes are TRBV5-1 and TRBJ2-7; possibly TRBD2 for D (5 bases). The length of the CDR3 is 14 residues. CDR1 and CDR2 (germline): SGHRS, YFSETQ. The V and J ends lost 0 bases and 9 bases respectively, with 16 bases between them. The CDR3 DNA reads TGCGCCAGCAGCTTGGCCTCCGAGGGAACCGGGCAGTACTTC. Encoded protein: CASSLASEGTGQYF. The entire variable domain, with the rest obtained from reference TRBV5-1 and TRBJ2-7, is as follows: KAGVTQTPRYLIKTRGQQVTLSCSPISGHRSVSWYQQTPGQGLQFLFEYFSETQRNKGNFPGRFSGRQFSNSRSEMNVSTLELGDSALYLCASSLASEGTGQYFGPGTRLTVT.

The chain uses TRBV28 and TRBJ1-1; 7 bases align to TRBD1. The CDR3 extends over 13 amino acids. With V trimmed by 6 bases and J by 6 bases, 7 bases remained unmatched. Per germline, CDR1 MDHEN and CDR2 SYDVKM. Written as DNA, the CDR3 is TGTGCCAGCAGCAGACTCGACAGGGCTGAAGCTTTCTTT. It is translated as CASSRLDRAEAFF.

The chain is built from TRBV5-1 and TRBJ2-7, with D uncertain. Germline CDR1 reads SGHRS; CDR2 reads YFSETQ. Trimming stripped 0 bases from V and 1 base from J, with 8 bases between. The CDR3 loop spans 14 amino acids. CDR3 bases: TGCGCCAGCAGCTTGGAAGGGTTTTCCTACGAGCAGTACTTC. It codes for CASSLEGFSYEQYF.

This clone showed up just a few times. The chain joins TRBV6-6 to TRBJ1-3; D is perhaps TRBD1 (5 bases). The V gene's germline CDR1 is MNHNY and CDR2 SVGAGI (reference sequence). The ends were cut back, 5 bases at V and 3 bases at J, with 8 bases in the middle. This CDR3 spans 13 amino acids. The chain's CDR3 is CASSQGLGNTIYF. CDR3 DNA sequence: TGTGCCAGCAGTCAGGGACTTGGAAACACCATATATTTT.

With respect to this clone: Other DNA sequences within the sample encode an identical CDR3. The gene calls are TRBV20-1 and TRBJ2-7; D unresolved. Germline CDR1 reads DFQATT; CDR2 reads SNEGSKA (reference sequence). Trimming took 0 bases from V and 3 from J, leaving 3 bases between them. The CDR3 covers 11 residues. Written as DNA, the CDR3 is TGCAGTGCTAGAGACGACTACGAGCAGTACTTC. Translation: CSARDDYEQYF.

This clone came up a few times. J is TRBJ2-3 and V is TRBV7-2, with D possibly being TRBD1 or TRBD2 (5 bases each). V was trimmed by 6 bases and J by 5 bases, leaving 18 bases between them. The CDR3 has 15 residues. Germline V gives CDR1 SGHTA, CDR2 FQGNSA. CDR3 sequence: CASSWSPSREDTQYF. CDR3 DNA: TGTGCCAGCAGTTGGTCCCCTAGCAGGGAAGATACGCAGTATTTT.

At least ten counts were recorded for this clone. The CDR3 region is CASSDGTGNEKLFF. As DNA, the CDR3 is TGTGCCAGCAGTGATGGGACAGGGAATGAAAAACTGTTTTTT. The chain recombines TRBV2 with TRBJ1-4; 9 positions match TRBD1. V was clipped by 3 bases and J by 5 bases; unmatched bases: 1. CDR1 is SNHLY, CDR2 FYNNEI, per germline. CDR3 length: 14 amino acids.

The chain combines TRBV25-1 with TRBJ2-3; the D call may be TRBD1 or TRBD2 (7 bases each). Deletions cut 3 bases from V and 2 bases from J, with 12 bases between. Germline V gene sequence: CDR1 MGHDK, CDR2 SYGVNS. The CDR3 is 15 residues long. CDR3 residues: CASSDWEGATDTQYF. CDR3 nucleotides: TGTGCCAGCAGTGATTGGGAGGGGGCCACAGATACGCAGTATTTT.

This clone was detected only a few times. V usage is TRBV27 and J usage is TRBJ2-3; D might be TRBD1 (5 bases). CDR1 and CDR2 (germline): MNHEY, SMNVEV (reference sequence). The germline V and J ends were trimmed by 6 bases and 7 bases, with 14 bases remaining between them. The CDR3 loop spans 13 amino acids. The CDR3 protein is CASRDTLLHTQYF. As DNA, the CDR3 is TGTGCCAGCAGGGACACTCTGCTTCATACGCAGTATTTT.

There are a few counts of this clone. The chain recombines TRBV5-1 with TRBJ1-6, with D uncertain. Trimming removed 3 bases at V and 8 bases at J, with 12 bases between. This CDR3 contains 14 residues. Germline values: CDR1 SGHRS, CDR2 YFSETQ. The DNA for the CDR3 is TGCGCCAGCAGCTCGAGAGGGAGTGATTCACCCCTCCACTTT. This codes for CASSSRGSDSPLHF.

This clone was detected a few times. The chain joins TRBV29-1 to TRBJ1-1, with D tentatively TRBD1 (5 bases). Trimming left V 7 bases short and J 3 bases short, with 12 bases between. Germline V gene sequence: CDR1 SQVTM, CDR2 ANQGSEA. The CDR3 totals 12 residues. The CDR3 nucleotides read TGCAGCGCCCGTCTGGGGGACACTGAAGCTTTCTTT. It is translated as CSARLGDTEAFF.

This clone has more than one count but fewer than ten. This chain connects TRBV7-9 to TRBJ1-1; tentative D call: TRBD1 (5 bases). The germline V gene encodes CDR1 SEHNR and CDR2 FQNEAQ (reference sequence). V dropped 5 bases and J dropped 3 bases, with 10 bases sitting between them. The CDR3 consists of 13 residues. The CDR3 region has the DNA TGTGCCAGCAGCCGCCTGGGGGACACTGAAGCTTTCTTT. Protein: CASSRLGDTEAFF.

This clone turned up a few times. The rearrangement joins TRBV6-5 to TRBJ2-4, with D hard to call. CDR1 MNHEY and CDR2 SVGAGI come from the germline V gene. This CDR3 is 13 amino acids long. The V end lost 7 bases, the J end lost 6 bases, and 13 bases lay between the germline ends. CDR3 nucleotides: TGTGCCAGCATCCTCCAGGATGGAAACATTCAGTACTTC. This translates into CASILQDGNIQYF.

This chain connects TRBV15 to TRBJ2-7; D uncertain. The CDR3 consists of 13 residues. Germline V gives CDR1 LNHNV, CDR2 YYDKDF (reference sequence). V was pared by 0 bases and J by 7 bases, with 10 bases between. CDR3 amino acids: CATSRDAQAEQYF. CDR3 coding DNA: TGTGCCACCAGCAGAGATGCCCAGGCTGAGCAGTACTTC.

The chain recombines TRBV5-1 with TRBJ1-1, with a possible D match to TRBD1 (5 bases). The CDR3 is 15 residues long. Germline CDR1 SGHRS, CDR2 YFSETQ. V lost 4 bases and J 1 base, leaving 14 bases between the germline ends. The CDR3 is CASSPGGYSNTEAFF. As DNA, the CDR3 is TGCGCCAGCAGCCCTGGGGGGTATTCGAACACTGAAGCTTTCTTT.